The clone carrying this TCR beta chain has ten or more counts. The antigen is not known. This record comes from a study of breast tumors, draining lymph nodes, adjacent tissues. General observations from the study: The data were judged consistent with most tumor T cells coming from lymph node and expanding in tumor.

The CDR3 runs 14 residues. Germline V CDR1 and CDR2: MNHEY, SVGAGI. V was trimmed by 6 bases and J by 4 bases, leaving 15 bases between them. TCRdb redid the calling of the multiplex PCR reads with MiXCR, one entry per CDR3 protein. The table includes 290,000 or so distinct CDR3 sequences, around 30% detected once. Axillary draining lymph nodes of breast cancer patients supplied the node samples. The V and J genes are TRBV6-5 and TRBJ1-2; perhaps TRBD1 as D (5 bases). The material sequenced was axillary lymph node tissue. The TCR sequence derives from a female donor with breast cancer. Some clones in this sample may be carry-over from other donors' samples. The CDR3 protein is CASRKGQGIYGYTF. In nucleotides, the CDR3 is TGTGCCAGCAGAAAAGGCCAGGGTATCTATGGCTACACCTTC.